This entry describes one T cell receptor (beta chain). Antigen specificity is unknown. This sample stems from a study of OX40 agonist ivuxolimab in advanced cancers. Study information: Partial responses occurred in three patients (one hepatocellular carcinoma, two cutaneous melanoma). Study-level findings and limits: The study observed clonal expansion of CD4+ and CD8+ blood T cells by week 6 at 0.1 to 3.0 mg/kg. CD8+ T cells were the subset that, on average, had more expanded clones than CD4+.

Some clones are missing from TCRdb's copy, which holds only in-frame ones; the method was immunoSEQ multiplex PCR. The table lists 60,000 or so clones, roughly 84% of them singletons, with about 2.4% in the top ten. The cohort excluded patients with autoimmune disease history or systemic immunosuppression. This sequence was found in an adult with an advanced solid tumor such as melanoma, head and neck, liver or kidney cancer. Sequenced here: CD4+ or CD8+ T cells sorted from blood, sampled in a trial of the OX40 agonist ivuxolimab.

CDR3 nucleotides: TGTGCCAGCTCACCCAATCCGACAGGGGCTGGAAACACCATATATTTT. As protein: CASSPNPTGAGNTIYF. The chain recombines TRBV18 with TRBJ1-3; 8 bases are a match to TRBD1. Germline CDR1 KGHSH, CDR2 LQKENI. The CDR3 covers 16 residues. J lost 2 bases, V lost 3 bases, and 6 bases had no gene match.